A selection of T cell receptor beta chains follows, all from one sample in a study of tumour-infiltrating T cells in Burkitt lymphoma. Assay used: immunoSEQ multiplex PCR; TCRdb lists only in-frame clones, some missing. The table has 3,700 or so clones, roughly a fifth seen once. Sequencing used tumor tissue. These receptors were obtained from a human donor with Burkitt lymphoma. The CDR3 runs from the conserved cysteine through the conserved F or W. The D gene is left open where the match is weak.

CDR3aa: CASSVATAAGTQYF
v_gene: TRBV9
j_gene: TRBJ2-5
len: 14
d_gene: NA

CDR3aa: CASSLQPQVASYEQYF
v_gene: TRBV5-1
j_gene: TRBJ2-7
len: 16
d_gene: NA

CDR3aa: CASSDNRAVEQYF
v_gene: TRBV2
j_gene: TRBJ2-7
len: 13
d_gene: NA

CDR3aa: CASRPQTSGILRTQYF
v_gene: TRBV7-9
j_gene: TRBJ2-3
len: 16
d_gene: TRBD2

CDR3aa: CASSSGWSGRREQFF
v_gene: TRBV5-1
j_gene: TRBJ2-1
len: 15
d_gene: TRBD2

CDR3aa: CSAHRVSGEQYF
v_gene: TRBV29-1
j_gene: TRBJ2-7
len: 12
d_gene: NA

CDR3aa: CASSTEGVETQYF
v_gene: TRBV19
j_gene: TRBJ2-5
len: 13
d_gene: NA

CDR3aa: CASSQGDVSGYTF
v_gene: TRBV4-2
j_gene: TRBJ1-2
len: 13
d_gene: NA

CDR3aa: CAIRGQSADTQYF
v_gene: TRBV10-3
j_gene: TRBJ2-3
len: 13
d_gene: NA

CDR3aa: CASSEIRLSGELFF
v_gene: TRBV2
j_gene: TRBJ2-2
len: 14
d_gene: NA

CDR3aa: CASSVAPRSGYTF
v_gene: TRBV9
j_gene: TRBJ1-2
len: 13
d_gene: NA

CDR3aa: CASSADPGQAGEQYF
v_gene: TRBV9
j_gene: TRBJ2-7
len: 15
d_gene: TRBD1

CDR3aa: CASSLNRGGQDRAYEQYF
v_gene: TRBV7-9
j_gene: TRBJ2-7
len: 18
d_gene: TRBD1

CDR3aa: CASRDPIRNEQYF
v_gene: TRBV28
j_gene: TRBJ2-7
len: 13
d_gene: NA

CDR3aa: CASSQKYTEAFF
v_gene: TRBV7-9
j_gene: TRBJ1-1
len: 12
d_gene: NA

CDR3aa: CSVAVWGEQYF
v_gene: TRBV29-1
j_gene: NA
len: 11
d_gene: NA

CDR3aa: CASSQAGTGPYEQYF
v_gene: TRBV4-2
j_gene: TRBJ2-7
len: 15
d_gene: TRBD1

CDR3aa: CASGPGTGNNQPQHF
v_gene: TRBV9
j_gene: TRBJ1-5
len: 15
d_gene: TRBD1

CDR3aa: CASRLAGGPTDTQYF
v_gene: TRBV7-2
j_gene: TRBJ2-3
len: 15
d_gene: TRBD2

CDR3aa: CASSLVSGRAFF
v_gene: TRBV7-8
j_gene: TRBJ1-1
len: 12
d_gene: NA

CDR3aa: CASSLWDRAVETQYF
v_gene: TRBV7-2
j_gene: TRBJ2-5
len: 15
d_gene: TRBD1

CDR3aa: CASSLGTGVPPQFF
v_gene: TRBV11-3
j_gene: TRBJ2-1
len: 14
d_gene: NA

CDR3aa: CASMRSGRTGANVLTF
v_gene: TRBV7-9
j_gene: TRBJ2-6
len: 16
d_gene: TRBD2